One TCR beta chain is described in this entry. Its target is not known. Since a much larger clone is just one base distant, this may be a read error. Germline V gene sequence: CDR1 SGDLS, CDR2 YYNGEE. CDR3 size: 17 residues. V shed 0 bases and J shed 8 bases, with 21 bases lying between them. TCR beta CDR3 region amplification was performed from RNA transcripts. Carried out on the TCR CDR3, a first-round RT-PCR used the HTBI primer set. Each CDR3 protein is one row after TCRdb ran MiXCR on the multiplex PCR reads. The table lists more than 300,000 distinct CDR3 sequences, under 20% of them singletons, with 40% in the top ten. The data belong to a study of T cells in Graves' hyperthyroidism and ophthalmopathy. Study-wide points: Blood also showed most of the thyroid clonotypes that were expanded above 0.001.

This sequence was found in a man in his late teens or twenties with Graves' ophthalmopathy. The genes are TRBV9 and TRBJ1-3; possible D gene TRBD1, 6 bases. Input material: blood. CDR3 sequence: CASSVAPQTQGSHTIYF. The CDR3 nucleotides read TGTGCCAGCAGCGTAGCCCCTCAGACTCAGGGGTCGCACACCATATATTTT.